Reported below is one T cell receptor (beta chain). This sample stems from a study of PD-L1 blockade in urothelial cancer. Study-wide context: The median number of T cells present in blood samples was 130,000 to 150,000.

Sequencing was performed with immunoSEQ multiplex PCR; in TCRdb, only in-frame clones are kept and a portion is missing. This sample has tens of thousands of clones, with less than 90% found just once. The sample's time point: pretreatment peripheral blood. Germline V gives CDR1 LNHDA, CDR2 SQIVND (reference sequence). V was clipped by 6 bases and J by 5 bases, with 14 bases between them. The CDR3 sequence is 14 residues long. This sequence originates from a woman in her seventies with urothelial cancer. The rearrangement links TRBV19 to TRBJ1-3, with D maybe TRBD1 (5 bases). Sequencing used PBMCs, obtained around atezolizumab (anti-PD-L1) treatment. This chain's CDR3 is CASRNRGTRNTIYF. CDR3 sequence (DNA): TGTGCCAGTAGAAATCGGGGGACCCGAAACACCATATATTTT.